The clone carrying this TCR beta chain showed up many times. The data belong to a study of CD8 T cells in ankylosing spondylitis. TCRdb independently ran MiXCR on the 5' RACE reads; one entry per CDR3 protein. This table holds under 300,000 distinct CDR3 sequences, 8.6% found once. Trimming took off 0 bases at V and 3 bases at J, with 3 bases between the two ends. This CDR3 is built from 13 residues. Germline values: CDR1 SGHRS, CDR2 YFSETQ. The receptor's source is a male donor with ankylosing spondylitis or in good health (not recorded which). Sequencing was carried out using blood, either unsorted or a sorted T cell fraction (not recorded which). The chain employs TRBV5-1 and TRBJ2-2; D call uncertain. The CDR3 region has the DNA TGCGCCAGCAGCTTGGGTGACACCGGGGAGCTGTTTTTT. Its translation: CASSLGDTGELFF.